This TCR beta chain was obtained from a study of T cells in Graves' hyperthyroidism and ophthalmopathy. Study outcomes and limitations: Ophthalmopathy, as predicted by the model, came a median roughly 6.3 months after the prediction.

Amplification targeted TCR beta CDR3 regions from RNA transcripts. First-round RT-PCR with HTBI primers amplified the TCR CDR3 region. Each CDR3 protein is one row after TCRdb ran MiXCR on the multiplex PCR reads. Among about 420,000 distinct CDR3 sequences, roughly 13% were seen once, and the ten largest hold roughly 4.8%. For this clonotype: Its cognate antigen is unknown.

The sequence derives from a woman between 18 and 29 years old with Graves' hyperthyroidism. Sequencing was done on a sample of blood.

The CDR3, as DNA: TGCGCCAGCAGCTATAATACAGGGGTTCCAGATACGCAGTATTTT. Protein sequence: CASSYNTGVPDTQYF. The V call is TRBV5-1, the J call TRBJ2-3; TRBD1 aligns across 7 bases. The ends lost 3 bases at V and 4 bases at J; junction bases unmatched: 8. The CDR3 has 15 amino acids. Per germline, CDR1 SGHRS and CDR2 YFSETQ.